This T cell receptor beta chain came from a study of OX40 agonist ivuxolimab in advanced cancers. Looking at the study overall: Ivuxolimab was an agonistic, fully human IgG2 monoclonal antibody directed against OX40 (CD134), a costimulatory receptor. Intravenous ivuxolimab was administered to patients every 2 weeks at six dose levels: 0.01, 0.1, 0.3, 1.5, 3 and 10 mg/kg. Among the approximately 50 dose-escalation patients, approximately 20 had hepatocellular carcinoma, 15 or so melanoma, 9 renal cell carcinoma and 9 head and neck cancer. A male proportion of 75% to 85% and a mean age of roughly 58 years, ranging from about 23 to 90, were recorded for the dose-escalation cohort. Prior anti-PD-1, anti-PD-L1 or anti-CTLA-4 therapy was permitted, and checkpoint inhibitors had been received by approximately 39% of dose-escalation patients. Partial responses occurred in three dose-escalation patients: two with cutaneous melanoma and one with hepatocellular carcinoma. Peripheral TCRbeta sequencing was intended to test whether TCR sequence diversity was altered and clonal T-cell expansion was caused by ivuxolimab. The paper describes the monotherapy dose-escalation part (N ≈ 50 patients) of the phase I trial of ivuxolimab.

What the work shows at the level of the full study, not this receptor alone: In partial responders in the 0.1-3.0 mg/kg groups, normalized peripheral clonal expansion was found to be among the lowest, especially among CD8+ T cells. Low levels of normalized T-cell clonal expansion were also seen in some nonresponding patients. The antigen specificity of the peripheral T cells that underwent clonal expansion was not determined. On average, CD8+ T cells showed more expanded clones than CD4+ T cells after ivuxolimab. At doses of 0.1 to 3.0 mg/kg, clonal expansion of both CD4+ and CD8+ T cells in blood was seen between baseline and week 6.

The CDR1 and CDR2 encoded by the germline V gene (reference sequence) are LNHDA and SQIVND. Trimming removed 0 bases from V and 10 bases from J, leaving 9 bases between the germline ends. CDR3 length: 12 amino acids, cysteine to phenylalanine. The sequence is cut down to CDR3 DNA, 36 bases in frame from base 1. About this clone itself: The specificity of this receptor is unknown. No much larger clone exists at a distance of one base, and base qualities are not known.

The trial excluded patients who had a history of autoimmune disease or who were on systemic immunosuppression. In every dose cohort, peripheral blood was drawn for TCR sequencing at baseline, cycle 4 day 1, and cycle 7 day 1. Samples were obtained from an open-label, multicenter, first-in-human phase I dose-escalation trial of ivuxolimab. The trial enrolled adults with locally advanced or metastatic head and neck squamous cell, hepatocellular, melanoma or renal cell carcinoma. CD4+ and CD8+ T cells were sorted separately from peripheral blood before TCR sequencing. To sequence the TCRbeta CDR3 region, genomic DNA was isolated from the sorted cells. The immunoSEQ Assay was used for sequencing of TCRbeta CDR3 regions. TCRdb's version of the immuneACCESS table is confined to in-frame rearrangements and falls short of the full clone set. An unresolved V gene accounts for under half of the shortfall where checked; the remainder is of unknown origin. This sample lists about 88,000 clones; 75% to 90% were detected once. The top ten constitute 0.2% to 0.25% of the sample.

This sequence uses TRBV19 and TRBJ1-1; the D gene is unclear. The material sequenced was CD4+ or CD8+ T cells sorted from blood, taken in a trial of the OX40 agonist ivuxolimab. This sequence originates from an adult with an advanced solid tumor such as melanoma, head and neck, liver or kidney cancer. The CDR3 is CASSIDHRGAFF. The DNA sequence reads TGTGCCAGTAGTATAGATCACCGTGGAGCTTTCTTT. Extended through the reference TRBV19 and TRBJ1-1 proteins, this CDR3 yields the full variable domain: DGGITQSPKYLFRKEGQNVTLSCEQNLNHDAMYWYRQDPGQGLRLIYYSQIVNDFQKGDIAEGYSVSREKKESFPLTVTSAQKNPTAFYLCASSIDHRGAFFGQGTRLTVV.